These 23 T cell receptor beta chains were sequenced from one sample in a study of cytomegalovirus exposure and HLA in healthy donors (dated by TCRdb to 2016 to 2017). Library preparation used the immunoSEQ multiplex PCR assay. For the multiplex PCR, a mixture combining 60 forward primers for TCR Vbeta segments and 13 reverse primers for TCR Jbeta segments was used. This is the immuneACCESS table as TCRdb keeps it, with only in-frame sequences that have V and J called. A part of the clones is gone; compared with another copy, unresolved V genes explain less than half, and the rest is unexplained. Across this sample there are roughly 100,000 clones, with around 85% seen only once. The top ten clonotypes cover 4.5% to 6.5% of the sample. Sequenced sample: PBMCs. Every receptor here comes from a man aged 40-49 years in good health and CMV-seropositive.

The rearrangement joins TRBV5-6 to TRBJ1-2; 7 bases are a match to TRBD1. V dropped 4 bases and J dropped 6; count of bases not matched to a gene: 6. From germline, CDR1 is SGHDT and CDR2 YYEEEE. This CDR3 contains 13 residues. The CDR3 DNA is TGTGCCAGCAGCCGAGACAGGGCGGATGGCTACACCTTC. This sequence encodes CASSRDRADGYTF.

V usage is TRBV30 and J usage is TRBJ1-4, with unresolved D. Between the trimmed V and J ends, which lost 2 bases and 0 bases, there was a span of 10 bases. The germline gives CDR1 GTSNPN, CDR2 SVGIG (reference sequence). The CDR3 extends over 15 amino acids. CDR3: CAWSLMRATNEKLFF. The CDR3 nucleotides are TGTGCCTGGAGTTTAATGAGAGCAACTAATGAAAAACTGTTTTTT. Variable domain in full (rest from reference TRBV30 and TRBJ1-4): SQTIHQWPATLVQPVGSPLSLECTVEGTSNPNLYWYRQAAGRGLQLLFYSVGIGQISSEVPQNLSASRPQDRQFILSSKKLLLSDSGFYLCAWSLMRATNEKLFFGSGTQLSVL.

The CDR3 DNA follows: TGTGCCAGCAGCGTAGGAGGGTCGAACACCGGGGAGCTGTTTTTT. As protein: CASSVGGSNTGELFF. V gene TRBV9 combines with J gene TRBJ2-2; D possibly corresponds to TRBD2 (5 bases). V lost 0 bases to trimming and J lost 0 bases, with 6 bases between them. The CDR3 has 15 amino acids. CDR1 and CDR2 (germline): SGDLS, YYNGEE.

This chain uses TRBV18 with TRBJ2-3; TRBD1 aligns across 9 bases. The CDR3 is 14 residues long. The germline gives CDR1 KGHSH, CDR2 LQKENI. The V and J ends lost 2 bases and 3 bases, in that order; junction bases with no gene match: 0. The CDR3 protein is CASSPGQGTDTQYF. Written as DNA, the CDR3 is TGTGCCAGCTCACCAGGACAGGGGACAGATACGCAGTATTTT.

This chain links TRBV7-9 with TRBJ2-2; D remains unclear. This CDR3 region has 13 residues. Deletions cut 1 base from V and 3 bases from J, with 3 bases between. CDR1 SEHNR and CDR2 FQNEAQ come from the germline V gene (reference sequence). The CDR3 nucleotides are TGTGCCAGCAGCTTAGACTACACCGGGGAGCTGTTTTTT. Translated, it gives CASSLDYTGELFF. The full variable domain, in which reference TRBV7-9 and TRBJ2-2 provide the parts outside the CDR3, is DTGVSQNPRHKITKRGQNVTFRCDPISEHNRLYWYRQTLGQGPEFLTYFQNEAQLEKSRLLSDRFSAERPKGSFSTLEIQRTEQGDSAMYLCASSLDYTGELFFGEGSRLTVL.

The chain employs TRBV5-6 and TRBJ1-1; 8 nucleotides agree with TRBD1. CDR1 SGHDT and CDR2 YYEEEE come from the germline V gene. The CDR3 runs to 14 residues. Losses at the gene ends were 2 bases for V and 2 bases for J; bases not matched to a gene: 2. CDR3 nucleotides: TGTGCCAGCAGCTTACAGGGGGATAACACTGAAGCTTTCTTT. This codes for CASSLQGDNTEAFF.

The J gene is TRBJ1-2, the V gene TRBV30; a weak D match, TRBD1 (6 bases). V lost 2 bases and J lost 3, with 10 bases in between. The CDR3 has 13 residues. Germline CDR1 GTSNPN, CDR2 SVGIG (reference sequence). CDR3 DNA sequence: TGTGCCTGGAGTCAAGCAGGGGACTATGGCTACACCTTC. This sequence encodes CAWSQAGDYGYTF.

Remarks on this clone: One junction end does not reproduce the germline sequence, and a read error may be involved. Other DNA sequences within the sample encode an identical CDR3. The rearrangement uses TRBV5-8 and TRBJ1-2; TRBD1 matches at 9 bases. The CDR3 loop spans 14 amino acids. Germline-derived CDR1 and CDR2 are SGHTS and YDEGEE. CDR3 loop: CASSLGQGFGGYTF. The CDR3 nucleotides are TGCGCCAGCAGCTTGGGACAGGGTTTCGGTGGCTACACCTTC.

The chain carries TRBV5-8 and TRBJ2-3; perhaps TRBD2 as D (5 bases). The germline CDR1 and CDR2 sequences are SGHTS and YDEGEE. Trimming pared 0 bases from V and 2 bases from J, leaving 10 bases between. The CDR3 totals 15 residues. CDR3 bases: TGTGCCAGCAGCTTGGGGGTCGGGAACACAGATACGCAGTATTTT. It codes for CASSLGVGNTDTQYF.

The V and J genes are TRBV7-9 and TRBJ2-6, with D unresolved. Trimming left V 2 bases short and J 4 bases short, with 6 bases between. Germline values: CDR1 SEHNR, CDR2 FQNEAQ (reference sequence). The CDR3 contains 14 residues. This chain's CDR3 is CASSLQAGANVLTF. In DNA form, the CDR3 reads TGTGCCAGCAGCTTACAGGCCGGGGCCAACGTCCTGACTTTC.

CDR3 in amino acids: CASSQSTTSTDTQYF. CDR3 in DNA: TGTGCCAGCTCACAGTCCACCACTAGCACAGATACGCAGTATTTT. J is TRBJ2-3 and V is TRBV18, with D uncertain. Germline V gives CDR1 KGHSH, CDR2 LQKENI. V was cut by 4 bases and J by 0 bases, with 11 bases left in between. The CDR3 loop spans 15 amino acids.

J is TRBJ2-5 and V is TRBV7-9; the D is unclear. V was trimmed by 5 bases and J by 3 bases, leaving 7 bases between them. Germline V CDR1 and CDR2: SEHNR, FQNEAQ (reference sequence). The CDR3 loop spans 12 amino acids. The CDR3 protein is CASSQSKETQYF. In DNA form, the CDR3 reads TGTGCCAGCAGCCAATCAAAAGAGACCCAGTACTTC.

As concerns this clone: At one end, the junction sequence differs from germline, possibly due to a read error. The V and J genes are TRBV5-1 and TRBJ2-5; D may be TRBD1 (6 bases). CDR1 is SGHRS, CDR2 YFSETQ, per germline. The length of the CDR3 is 14 residues. The CDR3 sequence: CASSLSGGKEAQYF. The CDR3, as DNA: TGCGCCAGCAGCTTGTCTGGGGGCAAAGAGGCCCAGTACTTC.

V gene TRBV28 combines with J gene TRBJ2-7; 7 positions agree with TRBD1. CDR1 is MDHEN, CDR2 SYDVKM, per germline. The CDR3 contains 12 residues. Trimming at V came to 8 bases and at J to 4 bases, leaving 5 bases not matched to a gene. The CDR3 spells CASRQGDYEQYF. The CDR3 nucleotides read TGTGCCAGCCGGCAGGGGGATTACGAGCAGTACTTC.

The chain is built from TRBV29-1 and TRBJ2-1; a possible D gene is TRBD1 (5 bases). CDR1 and CDR2 from the germline V gene are SQVTM and ANQGSEA. Trimming left V 2 bases short and J 4 bases short, with 6 bases between. There are 12 residues in the CDR3. Here the CDR3 reads CSVEYRYNEQFF. DNA for the CDR3: TGCAGCGTTGAATACAGGTACAATGAGCAGTTCTTC.

This clone was seen once. V and J are TRBV9 and TRBJ2-1, with 9 bases aligning to TRBD2. V was pared by 2 bases and J by 7 bases, with 7 bases of the junction left unmatched. CDR1 SGDLS and CDR2 YYNGEE come from the germline V gene. This CDR3 is built from 15 residues. The CDR3 DNA sequence: TGTGCCAGCAGCGTCCGCGGGGGGGACATGAATGAGCAGTTCTTC. Translation: CASSVRGGDMNEQFF.

This clone has a single count. This chain joins TRBV19 and TRBJ1-2, with D unclear. Trimming removed 7 bases at V and 2 bases at J, with 11 bases between. The germline CDR1 and CDR2 sequences are LNHDA and SQIVND (reference sequence). This CDR3 has 13 residues. The DNA of the CDR3 is TGTGCCAGTACCGCCGCGGGCAACTATGGCTACACCTTC. Encoded protein: CASTAAGNYGYTF. The entire variable domain, with the rest obtained from reference TRBV19 and TRBJ1-2, is as follows: DGGITQSPKYLFRKEGQNVTLSCEQNLNHDAMYWYRQDPGQGLRLIYYSQIVNDFQKGDIAEGYSVSREKKESFPLTVTSAQKNPTAFYLCASTAAGNYGYTFGSGTRLTVV.

V and J are TRBV6-1 and TRBJ1-2, with D unresolved. Germline CDR1 is MNHNS and CDR2 is SASEGT. The CDR3 loop spans 16 amino acids. Trimming left V 0 bases short and J 0 bases short, with 11 bases between. CDR3 protein: CASSEALTVPNYGYTF. DNA for the CDR3: TGTGCCAGCAGTGAAGCGCTCACGGTACCTAACTATGGCTACACCTTC.

This chain uses TRBV5-4 with TRBJ2-7; D possibly corresponds to TRBD1 (6 bases). Germline V gene lookup returns CDR1 SGHNT and CDR2 YYREEE (reference sequence). CDR3 size: 15 residues. V was trimmed by 0 bases and J by 2 bases, leaving 12 bases between them. CDR3 protein: CASSLAEQGAYEQYF. The CDR3 nucleotides are TGTGCCAGCAGCTTGGCTGAACAGGGAGCCTACGAGCAGTACTTC. The full variable domain, its missing parts supplied by reference TRBV5-4 and TRBJ2-7, is ETGVTQSPTHLIKTRGQQVTLRCSSQSGHNTVSWYQQALGQGPQFIFQYYREEENGRGNFPPRFSGLQFPNYSSELNVNALELDDSALYLCASSLAEQGAYEQYFGPGTRLTVT.

The rearrangement links TRBV7-9 to TRBJ1-5; 7 bases agree with TRBD1. Germline CDR1 SEHNR, CDR2 FQNEAQ (reference sequence). Losses at the gene ends were 8 bases for V and 1 base for J; bases not matched to a gene: 2. This CDR3 spans 13 amino acids. CDR3: CASQGESNQPQHF. CDR3 nucleotides: TGTGCCAGCCAGGGGGAGAGCAATCAGCCCCAGCATTTT. The variable domain in full, completed from reference TRBV7-9 and TRBJ1-5, reads DTGVSQNPRHKITKRGQNVTFRCDPISEHNRLYWYRQTLGQGPEFLTYFQNEAQLEKSRLLSDRFSAERPKGSFSTLEIQRTEQGDSAMYLCASQGESNQPQHFGDGTRLSIL.

This sequence joins TRBV19 and TRBJ2-7, with TRBD1 matching 8 bases. Germline loops: CDR1 LNHDA, CDR2 SQIVND (reference sequence). CDR3 length: 14 amino acids. The junction had 5 bases not matched to a gene; V was cut back by 6 bases and J by 1 base. The CDR3 DNA follows: TGTGCCAGTAGCTCGGACAGGGCTTCCTACGAGCAGTACTTC. The encoded protein is CASSSDRASYEQYF. The whole variable domain, remainder taken from reference TRBV19 and TRBJ2-7, is DGGITQSPKYLFRKEGQNVTLSCEQNLNHDAMYWYRQDPGQGLRLIYYSQIVNDFQKGDIAEGYSVSREKKESFPLTVTSAQKNPTAFYLCASSSDRASYEQYFGPGTRLTVT.

Remarks on this clone: One end of the junction varies from germline; a read error may be responsible. This rearrangement joins TRBV6-1 to TRBJ1-2, with D unclear. The CDR3 is 14 residues long. The germline V gene encodes CDR1 MNHNS and CDR2 SASEGT. Here the CDR3 reads CASSEPRASSIHSF. CDR3 bases: TGTGCCAGCAGTGAACCGAGGGCCAGCTCCATCCATTCCTTC.

This sequence joins TRBV6-1 and TRBJ2-5; D is perhaps TRBD1 (6 bases). With 8 bases removed from V and 1 base from J, the gap between germline ends came to 11 bases. Germline CDR1 reads MNHNS; CDR2 reads SASEGT. This CDR3 is 13 amino acids long. The CDR3 spells CASSWGLQETQYF. For the CDR3, the DNA is TGTGCCAGCTCGTGGGGGCTCCAAGAGACCCAGTACTTC.